This T cell receptor (beta chain) was found in a study of cytomegalovirus exposure and HLA in healthy donors. Study background: A subsequent analysis stated that the 100 to 150 validation repertoires were run on the same platform as the 650 to 850 first-cohort repertoires.

General study findings and limits: It was approximately 150 TCR beta chains that were listed as cytomegalovirus-associated. A classifier reportedly called cytomegalovirus status with high sensitivity and specificity.

Measured with immunoSEQ multiplex PCR; TCRdb has only the in-frame clones, and not every one. Of some 41,000 clones listed, over 85% are singletons. On this clone: Its antigen is undetermined.

Sequencing input: PBMCs. This TCR came from a woman under 30 in good health and CMV-seronegative.

CDR3: CASSTLAGTTYEQYF. The DNA of the CDR3 is TGCGCCAGCAGCACTCTAGCGGGGACTACCTACGAGCAGTACTTC. The chain recombines TRBV5-1 with TRBJ2-7; 9 nucleotides align to TRBD2. CDR1 is SGHRS and CDR2 is YFSETQ in the germline V gene. This CDR3 has 15 amino acids. V was pared by 4 bases and J by 2 bases, with 7 bases of the junction left unmatched.